The 11 T cell receptor beta chains reported below all come from one sample, sequenced in a study of neoadjuvant nivolumab and ipilimumab in lung cancer. Repertoires were generated with immunoSEQ multiplex PCR, while TCRdb's copy carries only in-frame clones and drops some. The repertoire holds 15,000 to 20,000 clones, with around 76% as singletons. Material: tumor tissue, obtained after neoadjuvant nivolumab, alone or with ipilimumab, at or shortly before surgery. The receptors were sampled from an adult with non-small cell lung cancer.

The V gene is TRBV9, the J gene TRBJ2-1; D remains ambiguous. Trimming stripped 4 bases from V and 8 bases from J, with 10 bases between. Germline-derived CDR1 and CDR2 are SGDLS and YYNGEE. The CDR3 runs to 12 residues. CDR3 nucleotide sequence: TGTGCCAGCAGCCTTAGGGTACATGAGCAGTTCTTC. The encoded protein is CASSLRVHEQFF. The variable domain in full, with the rest retrieved from reference TRBV9 and TRBJ2-1, is DSGVTQTPKHLITATGQRVTLRCSPRSGDLSVYWYQQSLDQGLQFLIQYYNGEERAKGNILERFSAQQFPDLHSELNLSSLELGDSALYFCASSLRVHEQFFGPGTRLTVL.

The chain has TRBV2 and TRBJ1-5; 7 bases align to TRBD1. Trimming cost V 1 base and J 2 bases; bases outside gene matches: 14. The germline V gene encodes CDR1 SNHLY and CDR2 FYNNEI. This CDR3 region has 19 residues. The CDR3 nucleotides are TGTGCCAGCAGTGAAGGAGGTTTGGGCAGGGGGAGGGGCAATCAGCCCCAGCATTTT. This sequence encodes CASSEGGLGRGRGNQPQHF.

Only a few counts were recorded for this clone. This chain connects TRBV29-1 to TRBJ1-1, with D perhaps matching TRBD1 (6 bases). The CDR3 has 13 amino acids. V lost 7 bases to trimming and J lost 4 bases, with 16 bases between them. Germline CDR1 is SQVTM and CDR2 is ANQGSEA. The CDR3 DNA follows: TGCAGCGGGACAGCCTCGGGAGGCACTGAAGCTTTCTTT. Translation gives CSGTASGGTEAFF.

The chain links TRBV28 to TRBJ1-2, with a possible D match to TRBD1 (6 bases). There are 14 residues in the CDR3. Germline V gene lookup returns CDR1 MDHEN and CDR2 SYDVKM. Trimming shortened V by 5 bases and J by 2 bases, and 12 bases separated the two germline ends. CDR3 sequence reads: CASSLRQANYGYTF. CDR3 DNA sequence: TGTGCCAGCAGTCTTAGACAGGCCAACTATGGCTACACCTTC.

The chain links TRBV11-2 to TRBJ2-7; 8 bases align to TRBD2. The germline gives CDR1 SGHAT, CDR2 FQNNGV. The CDR3 is made up of 15 amino acids. Trimming removed 3 bases from V and 3 bases from J; junction bases left unmatched: 7. For the CDR3, the DNA is TGTGCCAGCAGCTTCCTCACCGGGACTAGCTACGAGCAGTACTTC. It encodes CASSFLTGTSYEQYF.

This clone came up once. The chain is built from TRBV5-1 and TRBJ1-6; maybe TRBD1 (5 bases). The CDR3 runs to 15 residues. V was shortened by 3 bases and J by 10 bases, with 17 bases between the two germline ends. CDR1 is SGHRS and CDR2 is YFSETQ in the germline V gene. CDR3 protein: CASSSDSSQGSPLHF. The CDR3 DNA is TGCGCCAGCAGCTCAGACAGCTCCCAAGGGTCACCCCTCCACTTT.

The J gene is TRBJ2-7, the V gene TRBV5-4; a weak D match, TRBD1 (5 bases). Germline V gene lookup returns CDR1 SGHNT and CDR2 YYREEE (reference sequence). V lost 2 bases, J lost 3 bases, and 15 bases lay in between. The CDR3 extends over 15 amino acids. DNA for the CDR3: TGTGCCAGCAGCTTAAAGTCAGGGCGGCACTACGAGCAGTACTTC. It encodes CASSLKSGRHYEQYF.

This clone was seen a few times. The V call is TRBV11-2, the J call TRBJ2-5, with a weak D call TRBD2 (5 bases). There are 16 residues in the CDR3. Between the trimmed V and J ends, which lost 6 bases and 0 bases, there was a span of 17 bases. CDR1 is SGHAT, CDR2 FQNNGV, per germline. In nucleotides, the CDR3 is TGTGCCAGCAGTTTTATCGCAGCTAGCAACCAAGAGACCCAGTACTTC. Its protein is CASSFIAASNQETQYF.

This rearrangement joins TRBV14 to TRBJ2-3; D is uncertain. V was cut by 0 bases and J by 4 bases, with 14 bases left in between. The CDR3 has 16 residues. Germline CDR1 SGHDN, CDR2 FVKESK. In DNA form, the CDR3 reads TGTGCCAGCAGCCAAGAGCGGAACCTTTGGGCAGATACGCAGTATTTT. Protein product: CASSQERNLWADTQYF.

In its sample, this clone was seen once. The rearrangement links TRBV5-1 to TRBJ1-2; D is uncertain. The V end was cut by 5 bases, the J end by 6 bases, with 14 bases between. Looked up from germline, CDR1 is SGHRS and CDR2 is YFSETQ. The CDR3 length is 13 residues. DNA of the CDR3: TGCGCCAGCAGTGGGTTGTTGCTGGATGGCTACACCTTC. Amino acid sequence: CASSGLLLDGYTF.

This clone was recorded only once. This sequence joins TRBV6-1 and TRBJ1-5; 9 nucleotides agree with TRBD1. Germline trimming cut 7 bases from V and 7 bases from J; bases unmatched to any gene: 11. The germline gives CDR1 MNHNS, CDR2 SASEGT. The CDR3 spans 15 residues. The CDR3 sequence: CASTAGGQGIQPQHF. The CDR3 DNA follows: TGTGCCAGCACCGCCGGGGGACAGGGAATCCAGCCCCAGCATTTT.